This TCR beta chain was sequenced in a study of cytomegalovirus exposure and HLA in healthy donors (dated by TCRdb to between 2016 and 2019). At the level of the whole study: According to a later analysis, one platform produced both the roughly 120 validation repertoires and the 666 repertoires of the first cohort. The aim of the study was to test whether cataloging public T cell receptors could identify signatures of past pathogen exposure. To predict cytomegalovirus infection status, the study brought together high-throughput TCR immunosequencing, statistical association of individual TCRs with disease status, and machine learning. Besides the first cohort of roughly 640 subjects, a separate validation cohort made up of around 120 different subjects was used. Findings and caveats that apply to the study as a whole: A few of the identified cytomegalovirus-associated TCR beta chains were confirmed in vitro to be specific for cytomegalovirus antigens. In a later analysis, TCRs clustered in the first cohort were found to also tend to co-occur in the roughly 120 validation repertoires, with 85% to 95% of cluster scores above 0. The authors suggested that the approach could potentially be extended to other disease states and immunological phenotypes. Most TCR sequences were observed very rarely across donors, whereas some public TCRs were present in many individuals. A total of fewer than 200 TCR beta chains were listed by the study as associated with cytomegalovirus. The validation cohort had no HLA typing available for a later analysis, so co-occurrence within that cohort was assessed over all 130 or so repertoires. The classifier was reported to diagnose cytomegalovirus status with high specificity and sensitivity in both the original cohort and the validation cohort.

Here V drops 7 bases and J drops 9 bases, and the junction holds 9 bases not matched to any gene. CDR1 and CDR2 were assigned from the germline V gene as SQVTM and ANQGSEA. Inclusive of the bounding cysteine and phenylalanine, the CDR3 is 12 residues long. The entry retains the CDR3 DNA only, 36 bases that are in frame from base 1. On this clone: Its antigen is currently not known. The record has no base qualities; no much larger clone is one base away.

Separate from the roughly 650-subject first cohort, the validation cohort of 95 to 150 subjects was the group to which the donors belonged. The library relied on the immunoSEQ multiplex PCR assay. As for the original processing: A statistical classification framework was built to diagnose cytomegalovirus status from the catalog of TCR beta chain sequences. TCRdb's version of the immuneACCESS table is confined to in-frame rearrangements and falls short of the full clone set. An unresolved V gene accounts for under half of the shortfall where checked; the remainder is of unknown origin. V, J and clone size are taken as reported in that table, and D and trimming were inferred from the DNA itself. This sample is represented by roughly 280,000 clones; 80% to 90% of them were singletons. The ten largest clonotypes hold roughly 0.99% of the sample.

The sample was PBMCs. In this chain, TRBV29-1 is recombined with TRBJ2-1; TRBD2 fits 7 bases in the junction. This receptor was taken from a woman under 30 in good health and CMV-seronegative. The nucleotide sequence is given as TGCAGCGCTATGAGGACTAGTGGTGAGCAGTTCTTC. Its amino acids are CSAMRTSGEQFF.